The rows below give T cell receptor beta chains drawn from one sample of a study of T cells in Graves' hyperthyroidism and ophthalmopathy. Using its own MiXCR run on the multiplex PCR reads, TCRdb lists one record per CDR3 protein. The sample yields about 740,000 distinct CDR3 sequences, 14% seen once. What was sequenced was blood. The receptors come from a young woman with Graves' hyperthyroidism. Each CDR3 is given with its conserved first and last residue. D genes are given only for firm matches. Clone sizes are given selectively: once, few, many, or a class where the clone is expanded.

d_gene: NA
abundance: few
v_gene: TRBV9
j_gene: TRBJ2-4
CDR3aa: CASSVGGEHIQYF
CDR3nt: TGTGCCAGCAGCGTAGGCGGGGAGCACATTCAGTACTTC

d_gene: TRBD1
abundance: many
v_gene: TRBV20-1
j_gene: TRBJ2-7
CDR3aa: CSAPMRDSNYEQYF
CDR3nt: TGCAGTGCTCCCATGAGGGACAGCAACTACGAGCAGTACTTC

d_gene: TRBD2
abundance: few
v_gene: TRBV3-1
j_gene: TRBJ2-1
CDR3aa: CASRASGQNNEQFF
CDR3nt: TGTGCCAGCAGGGCTAGCGGGCAAAACAATGAGCAGTTCTTC

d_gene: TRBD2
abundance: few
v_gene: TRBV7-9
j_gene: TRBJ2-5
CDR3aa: CASSDIRGGIETQYF
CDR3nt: TGTGCCAGCAGCGACATCCGGGGGGGTATAGAGACCCAGTACTTC

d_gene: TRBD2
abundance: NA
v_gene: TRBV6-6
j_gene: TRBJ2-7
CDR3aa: CASSYSGRGTYEQYF
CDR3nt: TGTGCCAGCAGTTACTCGGGGCGGGGGACCTACGAGCAGTACTTC

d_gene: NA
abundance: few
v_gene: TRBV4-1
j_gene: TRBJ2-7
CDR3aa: CASSQGALSYEQYF
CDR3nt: TGCGCCAGCAGCCAAGGGGCCCTTAGCTACGAGCAGTACTTC

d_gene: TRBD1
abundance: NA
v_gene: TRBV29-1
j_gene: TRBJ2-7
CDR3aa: CSVVERQGAYEQYF
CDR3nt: TGCAGCGTTGTGGAGAGACAGGGCGCCTACGAGCAGTACTTC

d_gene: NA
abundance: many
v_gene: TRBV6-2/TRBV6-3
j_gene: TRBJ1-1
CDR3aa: CASTKTVNTEAFF
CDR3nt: TGTGCCAGCACCAAGACAGTTAACACTGAAGCTTTCTTT

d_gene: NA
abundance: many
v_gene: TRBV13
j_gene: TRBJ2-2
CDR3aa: CASSPRETGRRGTGELFF
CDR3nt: TGTGCCAGCAGCCCAAGGGAGACAGGCCGACGCGGCACCGGGGAGCTGTTTTTT

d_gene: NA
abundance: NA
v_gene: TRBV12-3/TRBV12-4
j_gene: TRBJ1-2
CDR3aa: CASSLETPRVYGYTF
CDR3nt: TGTGCCAGCAGTTTAGAGACACCCCGCGTCTATGGCTACACCTTC

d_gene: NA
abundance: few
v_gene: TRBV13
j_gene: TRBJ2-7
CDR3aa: CASSLSREAWGGRREPTYEQYF
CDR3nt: TGTGCCAGCAGCTTAAGCCGCGAAGCCTGGGGGGGGCGGAGAGAACCCACCTACGAGCAGTACTTC

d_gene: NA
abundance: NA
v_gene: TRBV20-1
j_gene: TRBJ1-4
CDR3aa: CSAKQGQREKLFF
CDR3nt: TGCAGTGCTAAGCAGGGGCAACGGGAAAAACTGTTTTTT

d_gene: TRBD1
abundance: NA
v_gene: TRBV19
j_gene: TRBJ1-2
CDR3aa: CASWPGQGTSDYTF
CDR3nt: TGTGCCAGTTGGCCGGGACAGGGGACATCCGACTACACCTTC

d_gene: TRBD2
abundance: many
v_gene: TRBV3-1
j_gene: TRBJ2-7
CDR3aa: CASSQRSSGSSYEQYF
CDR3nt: TGTGCCAGCAGCCAACGATCTAGCGGGAGTTCCTACGAGCAGTACTTC

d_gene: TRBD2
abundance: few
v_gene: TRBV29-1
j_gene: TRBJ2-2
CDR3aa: CSVALYVTSGRAATGELFF
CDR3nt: TGCAGCGTTGCGCTTTACGTAACTAGCGGGAGGGCGGCGACCGGGGAGCTGTTTTTT

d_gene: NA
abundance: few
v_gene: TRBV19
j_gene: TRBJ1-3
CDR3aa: CASSINPGNTIYF
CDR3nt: TGTGCCAGTAGTATAAATCCTGGAAACACCATATATTTT

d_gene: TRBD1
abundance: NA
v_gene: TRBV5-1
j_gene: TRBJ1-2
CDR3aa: CASSSRTGNYGYTF
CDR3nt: TGCGCCAGCAGCTCTCGGACAGGCAACTATGGCTACACCTTC

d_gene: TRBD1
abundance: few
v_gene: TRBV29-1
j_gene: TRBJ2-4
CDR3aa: CSPLGRQGLDKNIQYF
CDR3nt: TGCAGCCCCCTTGGCCGACAGGGGTTAGACAAAAACATTCAGTACTTC

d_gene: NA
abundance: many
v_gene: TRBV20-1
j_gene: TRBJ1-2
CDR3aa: CSASGGQNYGYTF
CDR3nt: TGCAGTGCGTCGGGCGGCCAAAACTATGGCTACACCTTC

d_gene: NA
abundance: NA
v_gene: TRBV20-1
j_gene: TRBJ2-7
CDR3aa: CSAIGTDAYEQYF
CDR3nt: TGCAGTGCTATCGGGACTGATGCCTACGAGCAGTACTTC

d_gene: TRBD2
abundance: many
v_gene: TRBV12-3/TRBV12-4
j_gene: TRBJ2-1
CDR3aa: CASSLELAGGHSRFYNEQFF
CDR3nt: TGTGCCAGCAGTCTCGAACTAGCGGGAGGCCACAGCCGCTTCTACAATGAGCAGTTCTTC

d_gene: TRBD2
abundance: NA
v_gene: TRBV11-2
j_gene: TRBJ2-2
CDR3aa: CASSLDEGLQPDTGELFF
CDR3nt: TGTGCCAGCAGCTTAGATGAGGGACTACAGCCTGACACCGGGGAGCTGTTTTTT

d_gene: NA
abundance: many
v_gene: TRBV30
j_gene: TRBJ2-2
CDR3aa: CAWSVRDTGELFF
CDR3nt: TGTGCCTGGAGTGTACGAGACACCGGGGAGCTGTTTTTT

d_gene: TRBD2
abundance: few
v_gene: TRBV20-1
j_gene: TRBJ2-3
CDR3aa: CSARDPREPADTQYF
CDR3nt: TGCAGTGCTAGAGATCCGCGGGAGCCCGCAGATACGCAGTATTTT

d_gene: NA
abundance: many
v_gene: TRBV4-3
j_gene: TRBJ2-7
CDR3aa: CASSQGPSAGYEQYF
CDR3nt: TGCGCCAGCAGCCAAGGCCCCTCTGCAGGCTACGAGCAGTACTTC

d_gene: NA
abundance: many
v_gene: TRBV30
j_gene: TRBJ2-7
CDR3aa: CAWAKGGGPYEQYF
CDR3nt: TGTGCCTGGGCCAAGGGGGGAGGTCCGTACGAGCAGTACTTC

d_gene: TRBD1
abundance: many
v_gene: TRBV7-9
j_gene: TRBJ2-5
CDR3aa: CASSFPVGDSQETQYF
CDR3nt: TGTGCCAGCAGCTTCCCAGTCGGGGACAGCCAAGAGACCCAGTACTTC

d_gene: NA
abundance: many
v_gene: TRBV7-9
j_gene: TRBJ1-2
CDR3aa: CASSLAGGADGYTF
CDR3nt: TGTGCCAGCAGCTTAGCGGGAGGGGCGGACGGCTACACCTTC

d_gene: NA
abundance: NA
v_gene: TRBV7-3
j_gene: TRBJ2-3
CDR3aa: CASSLMPIPGGTDTQYF
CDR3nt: TGTGCCAGCAGCTTAATGCCTATACCTGGGGGCACAGATACGCAGTATTTT

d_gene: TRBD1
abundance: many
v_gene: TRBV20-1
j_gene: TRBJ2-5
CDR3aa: CSAYRDRVQETQYF
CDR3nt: TGCAGTGCCTACCGGGACAGGGTCCAAGAGACCCAGTACTTC

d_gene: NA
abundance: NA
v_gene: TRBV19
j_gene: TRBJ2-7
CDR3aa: CASSLRVRNEQYF
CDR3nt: TGTGCCAGTAGTCTCAGGGTCAGAAACGAGCAGTACTTC

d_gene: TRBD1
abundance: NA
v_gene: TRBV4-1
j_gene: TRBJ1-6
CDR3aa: CASSRSQGGPVFHF
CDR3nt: TGCGCCAGCAGCCGAAGCCAGGGGGGGCCGGTTTTCCACTTT

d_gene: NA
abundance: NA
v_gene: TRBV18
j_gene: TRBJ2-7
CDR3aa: CASSPTFAGNEQYF
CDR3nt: TGTGCCAGCTCACCGACCTTTGCGGGGAACGAGCAGTACTTC

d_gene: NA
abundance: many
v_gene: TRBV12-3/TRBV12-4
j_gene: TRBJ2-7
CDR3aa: CASSLEPGTHYEQYF
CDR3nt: TGTGCCAGCAGTTTAGAGCCGGGGACTCACTACGAGCAGTACTTC